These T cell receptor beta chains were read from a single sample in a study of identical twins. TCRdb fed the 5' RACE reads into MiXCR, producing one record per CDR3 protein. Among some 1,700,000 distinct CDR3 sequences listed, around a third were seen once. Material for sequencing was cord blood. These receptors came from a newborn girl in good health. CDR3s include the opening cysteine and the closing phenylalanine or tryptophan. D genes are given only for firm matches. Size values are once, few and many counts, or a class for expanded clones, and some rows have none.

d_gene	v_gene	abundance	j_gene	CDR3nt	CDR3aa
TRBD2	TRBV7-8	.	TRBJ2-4	TGTGCCAGCAGCTTGCGGACTAGCGGGACGACCCGAGCCAAAAACATTCAGTACTTC	CASSLRTSGTTRAKNIQYF
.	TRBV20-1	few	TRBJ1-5	TGCAGTGCTAGGAACAGGGCGAATCAGCCCCAGCATTTT	CSARNRANQPQHF
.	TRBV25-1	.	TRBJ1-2	TGTGCCAGCAGTGAATATGGGCGGGATGGCTACACCTTC	CASSEYGRDGYTF
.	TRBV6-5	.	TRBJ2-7	TGTGCCAGCAGTTACGGGAGATGGAGCTACGAGCAGTACTTC	CASSYGRWSYEQYF
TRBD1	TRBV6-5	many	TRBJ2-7	TGTGCCAGCAGTTACACAGGGGGCAGGGACGAGCAGTACTTC	CASSYTGGRDEQYF
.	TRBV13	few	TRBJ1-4	TGTGCCAGTCGTGGCAGCGGGGGTAATGAAAAACTGTTTTTT	CASRGSGGNEKLFF
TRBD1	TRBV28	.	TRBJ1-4	TGTGCCAGCAGTTTCACAGGGGATGAAAAACTGTTTTTT	CASSFTGDEKLFF
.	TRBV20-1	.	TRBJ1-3	TGCAGTGCTGGACAGAGAAGCTCTGGAAACACCATATATTTT	CSAGQRSSGNTIYF
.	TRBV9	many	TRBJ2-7	TGTGCCAGCAGCGTATTCCGTCTCCGGAGCGGTTTAATTTACGAGCAGTACTTC	CASSVFRLRSGLIYEQYF
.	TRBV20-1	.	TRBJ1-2	TGCAGTGCTAGTCCGGCAGGGAGGAACTATGGCTACACCTTC	CSASPAGRNYGYTF
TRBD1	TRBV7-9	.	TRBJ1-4	TGTGCCAGCAGCTTGACAGGGCGAGAAAAACTGTTTTTT	CASSLTGREKLFF
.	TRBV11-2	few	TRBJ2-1	TGTGCCAGCAGCTTATCAGGGGACACCTACAATGAGCAGTTCTTC	CASSLSGDTYNEQFF
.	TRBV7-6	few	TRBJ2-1	TGTGCCAGCAGCTTAGTGAGGCTAGCGATTAATGAGCAGTTCTTC	CASSLVRLAINEQFF
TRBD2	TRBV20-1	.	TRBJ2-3	TGCAGTGCTAGAGATGGTAGCGGGAATTCAGATACGCAGTATTTT	CSARDGSGNSDTQYF
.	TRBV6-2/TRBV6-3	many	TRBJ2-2	TGTGCCAGCAGGGGCACCGGGGAGCTGTTTTTT	CASRGTGELFF
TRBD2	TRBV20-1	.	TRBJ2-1	TGCAGTGCTAGAGAAAAGGGGACTAGCGGATACAATGAGCAGTTCTTC	CSAREKGTSGYNEQFF
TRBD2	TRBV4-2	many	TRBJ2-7	TGTGCCAGCAGCCAAGAAGGCGGGACTAGGATGCACGAGCAGTACTTC	CASSQEGGTRMHEQYF
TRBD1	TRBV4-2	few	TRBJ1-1	TGTGCCAGCAGCCTAGGGGGCGATATGAACACTGAAGCTTTCTTT	CASSLGGDMNTEAFF
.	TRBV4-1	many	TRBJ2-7	TGCGCCAGCAGCCAAGAAGGCTACTACGAGCAGTACTTC	CASSQEGYYEQYF
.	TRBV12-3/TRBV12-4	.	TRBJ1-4	TGTGCCAGCAGCTCCGGACCGAGGCGTGAAAAACTGTTTTTT	CASSSGPRREKLFF
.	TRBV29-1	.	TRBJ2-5	TGCAGCGTTGTATGGGGGCTGGAGACCCAGTACTTC	CSVVWGLETQYF
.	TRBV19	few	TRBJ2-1	TGTGCCAGTAGTCCCACGCCTGACTCCTACAATGAGCAGTTCTTC	CASSPTPDSYNEQFF
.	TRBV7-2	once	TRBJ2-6	TGTGCCAGCAGCTCCATACGGAGCTCTGGGGCCAACGTCCTGACTTTC	CASSSIRSSGANVLTF
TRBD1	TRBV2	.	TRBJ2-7	TGTGCCAGCAGTGAAGCGCAAGACAGGGTGTTCAACAATGAGCAGTACTTC	CASSEAQDRVFNNEQYF
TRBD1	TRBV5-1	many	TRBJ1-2	TGCGCCAGCAGCCTCGGACAGGTTTCGTATGGCTACACCTTC	CASSLGQVSYGYTF
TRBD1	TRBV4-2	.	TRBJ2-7	TGTGCCAGCAGCCAAGCGACAGGGAACAATGAGCAGTACTTC	CASSQATGNNEQYF
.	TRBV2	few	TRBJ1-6	TGTGCCAGCAGTGTACGCTTAAGCTCCTATAATTCACCCCTCCACTTT	CASSVRLSSYNSPLHF
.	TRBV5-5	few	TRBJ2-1	TGTGCCAGCAGCTTTAGAGCGGACGAGCAGTTCTTC	CASSFRADEQFF